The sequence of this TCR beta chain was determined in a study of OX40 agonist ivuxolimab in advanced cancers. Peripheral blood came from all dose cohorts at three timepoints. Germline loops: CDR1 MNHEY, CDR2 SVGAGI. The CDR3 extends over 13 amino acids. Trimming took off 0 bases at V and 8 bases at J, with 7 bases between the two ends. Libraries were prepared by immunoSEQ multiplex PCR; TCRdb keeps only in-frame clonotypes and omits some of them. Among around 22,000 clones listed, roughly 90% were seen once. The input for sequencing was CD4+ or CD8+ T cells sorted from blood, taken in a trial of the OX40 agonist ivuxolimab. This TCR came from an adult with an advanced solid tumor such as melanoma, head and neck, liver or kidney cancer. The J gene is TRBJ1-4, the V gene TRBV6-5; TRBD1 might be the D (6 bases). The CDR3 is CASSYSGGEKLFF. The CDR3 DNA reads TGTGCCAGCAGTTACTCAGGGGGAGAAAAACTGTTTTTT.